One and the same sample provided the 20 T cell receptor beta chains below, sequenced in a study of blood T cells in healthy people across ages. PCR was performed a second time for about 6 to 11 cycles using a sample-barcoded 5' primer and a J-beta primer mix. TCRdb reprocessed the 5' RACE reads via MiXCR and lists one record per CDR3 protein. This sample carries more than 900,000 distinct CDR3 sequences, roughly a quarter of them seen once, and the ten largest clones take approximately 0.75%. The data also belong to a second study, concerning T cells of mothers and their children.

Material for sequencing was blood. The receptors were sampled from a girl aged 2-10 years in good health.

In this sample, this clonotype turned up a few times. The chain uses TRBV11-2 and TRBJ2-7, with D unclear. This CDR3 contains 14 residues. From germline, CDR1 is SGHAT and CDR2 FQNNGV. Trimming removed 2 bases from V and 6 bases from J, with 14 bases in between. The CDR3 loop reads CASSLIEHDAEQYF. CDR3 nucleotides: TGTGCCAGCAGCTTAATAGAGCACGATGCCGAGCAGTACTTC.

This clonotype was seen a few times. This chain links TRBV15 with TRBJ2-5; 8 bases map to TRBD2. The end of the DNA fits TRBJ2-7 better, so the J call may be wrong. Germline assignment: CDR1 LNHNV and CDR2 YYDKDF (reference sequence). This CDR3 spans 17 amino acids. Written as DNA, the CDR3 is TGTGCCACCAGCAGAGATAGGGGCGGGAGGTCCCGCTACGAGCAGTACTTC. Amino acid sequence: CATSRDRGGRSRYEQYF.

This sequence joins TRBV29-1 and TRBJ2-5; 8 bases match TRBD1. CDR3 length equals 13 residues. CDR1 and CDR2 (germline): SQVTM, ANQGSEA. V was pared by 4 bases and J by 5 bases, with 6 bases of the junction left unmatched. The CDR3 here is CSVAETGVETQYF. CDR3 nucleotide sequence: TGCAGCGTTGCCGAGACAGGGGTGGAGACCCAGTACTTC.

This clonotype was seen at least ten times. This chain links TRBV7-6 with TRBJ2-3; D is uncertain. The ends were cut back, 1 base at V and 4 bases at J, with 9 bases in the middle. In germline, CDR1 is SGHVS, CDR2 FNYEAQ. The CDR3 consists of 14 residues. The CDR3 loop is CASSLGGVPDTQYF. The CDR3, as DNA: TGTGCCAGCAGCTTAGGTGGGGTGCCAGATACGCAGTATTTT.

CDR3 loop: CASSQVQERVNTEAFF. In nucleotides, the CDR3 is TGTGCCAGCAGCCAAGTTCAAGAGAGGGTGAACACTGAAGCTTTCTTT. V gene TRBV3-1 combines with J gene TRBJ1-1; D unresolved. This CDR3 comprises 16 residues. The V end lost 1 base, the J end lost 0 bases, and 12 bases lay between the germline ends. Germline V gives CDR1 LGHDT, CDR2 YNNKEL (reference sequence).

This clonotype was detected a few times. The rearrangement uses TRBV29-1 and TRBJ1-1, with a possible D match to TRBD1 (5 bases). Germline-derived CDR1 and CDR2 are SQVTM and ANQGSEA. With 4 bases removed from V and 7 bases from J, the gap between germline ends came to 10 bases. The CDR3 extends over 11 amino acids. CDR3 protein: CSVAGNREAFF. The CDR3, as DNA: TGCAGCGTTGCAGGGAATCGTGAAGCTTTCTTT.

This chain links TRBV29-1 with TRBJ1-4; D ambiguous. This CDR3 comprises 13 residues. From germline, CDR1 is SQVTM and CDR2 ANQGSEA. The CDR3 DNA follows: TGCACCGTAACGGACCCAACTAATGAAAAACTGTTTTTT. The encoded protein is CTVTDPTNEKLFF.

The chain recombines TRBV20-1 with TRBJ1-1, with D possibly TRBD1 on 6 matching bases. Germline V gene lookup returns CDR1 DFQATT and CDR2 SNEGSKA (reference sequence). Trimming shortened V by 3 bases and J by 0 bases, and 11 bases separated the two germline ends. The CDR3 length is 14 residues. For the CDR3, the DNA is TGCAGTGCTAGGGGGGGGCGTATGAACACTGAAGCTTTCTTT. It specifies CSARGGRMNTEAFF.

This clonotype was counted between two and nine times. This sequence joins TRBV6-1 and TRBJ2-1; D gene ambiguous. The CDR3 contains 12 residues. In germline, CDR1 is MNHNS, CDR2 SASEGT. With 3 bases removed from V and 10 bases from J, the gap between germline ends came to 10 bases. CDR3 nucleotides: TGTGCCAGCAGTGACATACCGGAAGAGCAGTTCTTC. This gives the protein CASSDIPEEQFF.

CDR3 protein: CASSGSELAGTDTQYF. The CDR3 region has the DNA TGCGCCAGCTCCGGCAGTGAACTAGCGGGCACAGATACGCAGTATTTT. This sequence joins TRBV10-2 and TRBJ2-3; 8 bases align to TRBD2. Germline V gene lookup returns CDR1 WSHSY and CDR2 SAAADI. Trimming at V came to 8 bases and at J to 1 base, leaving 11 bases not matched to a gene. This CDR3 spans 16 amino acids.

The chain joins TRBV9 to TRBJ2-7, with 7 bases that match TRBD2. The CDR3 extends over 15 amino acids. Germline-derived CDR1 and CDR2 are SGDLS and YYNGEE. J lost 0 bases, V lost 0 bases, and 3 bases had no gene match. CDR3 residues: CASSVEGGGSYEQYF. DNA for the CDR3: TGTGCCAGCAGCGTAGAGGGCGGGGGCTCCTACGAGCAGTACTTC.

The V and J genes are TRBV27 and TRBJ1-2, with 9 bases fitting TRBD1. Germline trimming cut 4 bases from V and 4 bases from J; bases unmatched to any gene: 16. CDR1 is MNHEY and CDR2 is SMNVEV in the germline V gene (reference sequence). The CDR3 spans 18 residues. The CDR3 region is CASSSYGDREEEGYGYTF. Written as DNA, the CDR3 is TGTGCCAGCAGTTCGTATGGGGACAGGGAGGAGGAAGGCTATGGCTACACCTTC.

This chain uses TRBV28 with TRBJ2-3, with a tentative D call TRBD2 (6 bases). This CDR3 has 16 residues. CDR1 and CDR2 from the germline V gene are MDHEN and SYDVKM. The V end lost 5 bases, the J end lost 2 bases, and 17 bases lay between the germline ends. The CDR3 region is CASSQTPGTYTDTQYF. CDR3 DNA: TGTGCCAGCAGTCAGACCCCTGGGACTTACACAGATACGCAGTATTTT.

The gene calls are TRBV19 and TRBJ2-5; a possible D gene is TRBD1 (6 bases). The CDR3 extends over 14 amino acids. The ends were cut back, 3 bases at V and 3 bases at J, with 11 bases in the middle. From germline, CDR1 is LNHDA and CDR2 SQIVND (reference sequence). CDR3 sequence: CASSIGTGKETQYF. The DNA for the CDR3 is TGTGCCAGTAGTATCGGCACAGGGAAAGAGACCCAGTACTTC.

This clonotype was found a few times. The chain has TRBV20-1 and TRBJ2-5; perhaps TRBD2 as D (7 bases). With the DNA end fitting TRBJ2-1 better, the J assignment may be wrong. CDR3 length: 17 amino acids. CDR1 is DFQATT, CDR2 SNEGSKA, per germline (reference sequence). Here the CDR3 reads CSARELGGGPSYNEQFF. The CDR3 DNA follows: TGCAGTGCTAGAGAGCTGGGGGGGGGCCCCTCCTACAATGAGCAGTTCTTC.

The V gene is TRBV4-3, the J gene TRBJ2-5; D uncertain. The end of the DNA is better explained by TRBJ2-7, so the J call may be wrong. Germline lookup yields CDR1 LGHNA and CDR2 YSLEER. This CDR3 has 12 residues. The CDR3 is CASSHYGGEQYF. The DNA for the CDR3 is TGCGCCAGCAGCCATTATGGTGGCGAGCAGTACTTC.

The sample holds a few counts of this clonotype. This chain connects TRBV5-1 to TRBJ1-4, with a weak D call TRBD1 (5 bases). V lost 4 bases, J lost 7 bases, and 17 bases lay in between. Germline values: CDR1 SGHRS, CDR2 YFSETQ. The CDR3 runs to 15 residues. CDR3 loop: CASSPLQGEGEKLFF. The DNA for the CDR3 is TGCGCCAGCAGCCCCCTTCAGGGAGAGGGTGAAAAACTGTTTTTT.

The chain links TRBV5-1 to TRBJ2-3; tentatively, D is TRBD1 or TRBD2 (6 bases each). V dropped 2 bases and J dropped 2 bases, with 9 bases sitting between them. The CDR3 covers 14 residues. The germline gives CDR1 SGHRS, CDR2 YFSETQ. CDR3 sequence reads: CASSFRGATDTQYF. Here the CDR3 DNA reads TGCGCCAGCAGCTTTAGGGGGGCCACAGATACGCAGTATTTT. Full variable domain (missing parts from reference TRBV5-1 and TRBJ2-3): KAGVTQTPRYLIKTRGQQVTLSCSPISGHRSVSWYQQTPGQGLQFLFEYFSETQRNKGNFPGRFSGRQFSNSRSEMNVSTLELGDSALYLCASSFRGATDTQYFGPGTRLTVL.

This rearrangement joins TRBV20-1 to TRBJ2-5; D gene uncertain. Germline CDR1 is DFQATT and CDR2 is SNEGSKA (reference sequence). Trimming pared 0 bases from V and 4 bases from J, leaving 18 bases between. The length of the CDR3 is 16 residues. The CDR3: CSARDHIPALTETQYF. The CDR3 DNA reads as TGCAGTGCTAGAGACCACATACCGGCCTTGACAGAGACCCAGTACTTC.

This clonotype was seen a single time. The V call is TRBV29-1, the J call TRBJ2-1; D ambiguous. The CDR3 has 12 residues. Per germline, CDR1 SQVTM and CDR2 ANQGSEA. V lost 5 bases to trimming and J lost 4 bases, with 9 bases between them. CDR3 in amino acids: CSVSPEYNEQFF. CDR3 bases: TGCAGCGTTAGTCCTGAGTACAATGAGCAGTTCTTC.